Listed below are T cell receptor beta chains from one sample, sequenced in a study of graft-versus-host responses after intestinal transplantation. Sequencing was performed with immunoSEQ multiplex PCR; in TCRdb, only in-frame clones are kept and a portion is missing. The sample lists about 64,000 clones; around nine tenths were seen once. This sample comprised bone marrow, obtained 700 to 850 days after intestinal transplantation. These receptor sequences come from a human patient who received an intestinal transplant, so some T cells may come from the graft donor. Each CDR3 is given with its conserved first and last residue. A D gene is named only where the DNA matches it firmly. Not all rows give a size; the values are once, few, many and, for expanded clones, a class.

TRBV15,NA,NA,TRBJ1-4,TGTGCCACCAGCAGAGCCGCAACTAATGAAAAACTGTTTTTT,CATSRAATNEKLFF
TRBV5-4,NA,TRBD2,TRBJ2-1,TGTGCCAGCAGCTCCAAGGGCTGGACTAGCGGGAGTAGGGGTGAGCAGTTCTTC,CASSSKGWTSGSRGEQFF
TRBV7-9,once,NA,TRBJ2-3,TGTGCCAGCAGCCCGATTCCTAGCACAGATACGCAGTATTTT,CASSPIPSTDTQYF
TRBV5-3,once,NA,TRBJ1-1,TGTGCCAGCAGCAGAGGGGACACTGAAGCTTTCTTT,CASSRGDTEAFF
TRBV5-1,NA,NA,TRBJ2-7,TGCGCCAGCAGCTTGGCGGCCAATTCTCGGGCCTACGAGCAGTACTTC,CASSLAANSRAYEQYF
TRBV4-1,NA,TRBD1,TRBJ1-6,TGCGCCAGCAGCCAAGACGAGACAGGGGGTTCACCCCTCCACTTT,CASSQDETGGSPLHF
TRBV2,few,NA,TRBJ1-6,TGTGCCAGCAGTGAACAGGGTTTAGTGAGTTCACCCCTCCACTTT,CASSEQGLVSSPLHF
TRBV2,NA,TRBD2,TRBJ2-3,TGTGCCAGCAGTGAAGACGGCGGGGGGACAGATACGCAGTATTTT,CASSEDGGGTDTQYF
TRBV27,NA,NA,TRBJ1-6,TGTGCCAGCAGTTCCCCCACGGATTATAATTCACCCCTCCACTTT,CASSSPTDYNSPLHF
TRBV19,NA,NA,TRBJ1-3,TGTGCCAGTTGTACAGGCCCTGGAAACACCATATATTTT,CASCTGPGNTIYF
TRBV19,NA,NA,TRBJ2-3,TGTGCCAGTAGTATCACATGGGGTGTCGTAGATACGCAGTATTTT,CASSITWGVVDTQYF
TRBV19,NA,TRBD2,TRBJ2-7,TGTGCCAGTAGTAACCCCGGGGGGGGACGCACCTACGAGCAGTACTTC,CASSNPGGGRTYEQYF
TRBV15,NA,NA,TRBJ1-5,TGTGCCACCAGCAGGGGACTTAGCAATCAGCCCCAGCATTTT,CATSRGLSNQPQHF
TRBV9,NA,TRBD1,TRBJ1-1,TGTGCCAGCAGCTCCCCGGACAGGGGGCAGTTCTTT,CASSSPDRGQFF
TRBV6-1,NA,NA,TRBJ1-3,TGTGCCAGCAGTGAATTGGCTGGATCTTACTCTGGAAACACCATATATTTT,CASSELAGSYSGNTIYF
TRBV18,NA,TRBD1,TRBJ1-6,TGTGCCAGCTCATCGACAGGGCGGGACTCACCCCTCCACTTT,CASSSTGRDSPLHF
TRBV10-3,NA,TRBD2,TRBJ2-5,TGTGCCATCAGTGAGTCGGGACTAAAGAAAGAGACCCAGTACTTC,CAISESGLKKETQYF
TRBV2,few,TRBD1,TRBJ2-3,TGTGCCAGCAGTGAACAAGGGACAGGGCCAGATACGCAGTATTTT,CASSEQGTGPDTQYF
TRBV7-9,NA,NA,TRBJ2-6,TGTGCCAGCAGCTTGGCCACAAGTTTCCCTGGGGCCAACGTCCTGACTTTC,CASSLATSFPGANVLTF
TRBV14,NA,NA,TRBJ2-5,TGTGCCAGCAGCCAAGTCGAGGAGACCCAGTACTTC,CASSQVEETQYF
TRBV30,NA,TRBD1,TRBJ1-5,TGTGCCTGGAGTGTAGGACAGGGGAATCAGCCCCAGCATTTT,CAWSVGQGNQPQHF
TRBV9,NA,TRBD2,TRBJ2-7,TGTGCCAGCAGCCCGGGGGGGCCCCCCTACGAGCAGTACTTC,CASSPGGPPYEQYF
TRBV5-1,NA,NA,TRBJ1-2,TGCGCCAGCAGCAATGTAGGGCCGACGACCTATGGCTACACCTTC,CASSNVGPTTYGYTF
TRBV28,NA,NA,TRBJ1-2,TGTGCCAGCAGTCTTCCCCAGACAGGCGGCTATGGCTACACCTTC,CASSLPQTGGYGYTF
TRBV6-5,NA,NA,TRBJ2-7,TGTGCCAGCAGTCCACAGGGAGTCGGAGGCTACGAGCAGTACTTC,CASSPQGVGGYEQYF
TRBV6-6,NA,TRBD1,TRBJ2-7,TGTGCCAGCAGTGTCCCACAGGGGGAAGAAAGCTACGAGCAGTACTTC,CASSVPQGEESYEQYF
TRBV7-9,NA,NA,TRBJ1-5,TGTGCCAGCAGCTTAGGAGGGGCCTCCAATCAGCCCCAGCATTTT,CASSLGGASNQPQHF
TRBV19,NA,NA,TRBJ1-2,TGTGCCAGTAGTATAAGAGAATATGCGGGCTACACCTTC,CASSIREYAGYTF